Below, one TCR beta chain is given with its context. Relative to the germline gene, one junction end is altered; a read error may explain this. A second about 7 to 11 cycle PCR used barcoded and J-beta primers. Using its own MiXCR run on the 5' RACE reads, TCRdb lists one record per CDR3 protein. The sample has fewer than 700,000 distinct CDR3 sequences, around 41% seen once. This entry belongs to a study of blood T cells in healthy people across ages. Material: blood. The receptor comes from a man older than 75 in good health.

In DNA form, the CDR3 reads TGTGCCAGCGGCTTCAGAGGACGACGGGATTCTGATACGCAGTATTTT. Translated: CASGFRGRRDSDTQYF. This chain connects TRBV7-2 to TRBJ2-3; a weak D match, TRBD2 (5 bases). This CDR3 region has 16 residues. Per the germline V gene, CDR1 is SGHTA and CDR2 is FQGNSA.